The 18 T cell receptor beta chains given below trace back to one sample, sequenced in a study of blood T cell repertoires in COVID-19. Using immunoSEQ multiplex PCR, the repertoire was profiled, and TCRdb retains in-frame clones only, with some absent. The data show roughly 350,000 clones, around 90% seen once. Specimen: peripheral blood. All receptors come from a woman between 18 and 29 years old who had recovered from COVID-19.

The chain carries TRBV4-1 and TRBJ2-3, with 9 bases fitting TRBD2. Germline CDR1 is MGHRA and CDR2 is YSYEKL. Trimming at V came to 8 bases and at J to 5 bases, leaving 11 bases not matched to a gene. This CDR3 has 15 amino acids. CDR3 bases: TGCGCCAGCGCCCTCGCGGGAGGGCCGAGAGATACGCAGTATTTT. This gives the protein CASALAGGPRDTQYF.

This CDR3 is CATSPGGAQDTQYF. Written as DNA, the CDR3 is TGTGCCACCAGCCCCGGGGGGGCCCAAGATACGCAGTATTTT. The chain joins TRBV15 to TRBJ2-3, with 8 positions matching TRBD2. J gave up 5 bases and V 5 bases, and 6 bases lay outside the gene matches. This CDR3 contains 14 residues. Looked up from germline, CDR1 is LNHNV and CDR2 is YYDKDF (reference sequence).

The genes are TRBV7-6 and TRBJ1-2; 9 positions agree with TRBD1. Germline trimming cut 4 bases from V and 4 bases from J; bases unmatched to any gene: 4. This CDR3 region has 14 residues. Germline V gene lookup returns CDR1 SGHVS and CDR2 FNYEAQ. This CDR3 reads CASSWDRAGYGYTF. The CDR3 DNA sequence: TGTGCCAGCAGCTGGGACAGGGCCGGCTATGGCTACACCTTC.

This clone has only a few counts. This sequence joins TRBV5-1 and TRBJ2-5, with D unclear. The germline V gene encodes CDR1 SGHRS and CDR2 YFSETQ. The CDR3 extends over 14 amino acids. V was cut by 1 base and J by 3 bases, with 10 bases left in between. Here the CDR3 DNA reads TGCGCCAGCAGCTTGATCCATTCGGAAGAGACCCAGTACTTC. Translation: CASSLIHSEETQYF.

The chain recombines TRBV5-4 with TRBJ2-7, with a weak D call TRBD2 (6 bases). The germline V gene has CDR1 SGHNT and CDR2 YYREEE (reference sequence). V shed 5 bases and J shed 5 bases, with 14 bases lying between them. This CDR3 spans 13 amino acids. The CDR3 reads CASRARETDEQYV. CDR3 nucleotides: TGTGCCAGCAGGGCCCGGGAGACGGACGAGCAGTACGTC.

The chain links TRBV6-5 to TRBJ2-1, with TRBD2 matching 7 bases. The length of the CDR3 is 13 residues. Per the germline V gene, CDR1 is MNHEY and CDR2 is SVGAGI. Unmatched junction bases numbered 5, after V lost 8 bases and J lost 4 bases. The DNA for the CDR3 is TGTGCCAGCCTAGCGGCGGGGTACAATGAGCAGTTCTTC. Its protein is CASLAAGYNEQFF.

The chain is built from TRBV27 and TRBJ1-1; no clear D. V was trimmed by 8 bases and J by 0 bases, leaving 10 bases between them. The length of the CDR3 is 13 residues. Looked up from germline, CDR1 is MNHEY and CDR2 is SMNVEV (reference sequence). CDR3 nucleotide sequence: TGTGCCAGCTTGTCACAGCTGAACACTGAAGCTTTCTTT. It specifies CASLSQLNTEAFF.

The chain is built from TRBV6-2 or TRBV6-3 and TRBJ2-1, with TRBD2 matching over 10 bases. Germline V gives CDR1 MNHEY, CDR2 SVGEGT. The junction had 11 bases not matched to a gene; V was cut back by 2 bases and J by 4 bases. The CDR3 has 18 amino acids. Here the CDR3 reads CASSYSPSGRAVYNEQFF. The CDR3 DNA sequence: TGTGCCAGCAGTTACAGTCCGAGCGGGAGGGCCGTATACAATGAGCAGTTCTTC.

This rearrangement joins TRBV6-1 to TRBJ2-1, with 12 bases matching TRBD2. This CDR3 region has 14 residues. The V and J ends lost 2 bases and 10 bases, in that order; junction bases with no gene match: 3. Germline V gene lookup returns CDR1 MNHNS and CDR2 SASEGT. The CDR3 region is CASSELAGGREQFF. The CDR3 nucleotides read TGTGCCAGCAGTGAACTAGCGGGAGGGCGAGAGCAGTTCTTC.

This chain links TRBV9 with TRBJ1-2; 7 bases are a match to TRBD1. This CDR3 contains 16 residues. V lost 0 bases and J lost 4; bases outside the gene matches: 9. CDR1 and CDR2 from the germline V gene are SGDLS and YYNGEE. CDR3 sequence reads: CASSVGGDRGAYGYTF. The CDR3 region has the DNA TGTGCCAGCAGCGTAGGAGGGGACAGAGGGGCCTATGGCTACACCTTC.

In this sample, this clone turned up once. DNA for the CDR3: TGTGCCAGCAGTTTCTGGGACGCCGGGGGGGGCTACACCTTC. Translating it yields CASSFWDAGGGYTF. This chain uses TRBV27 with TRBJ1-2; D may be TRBD1 (5 bases). The CDR3 length is 14 residues. The germline V gene has CDR1 MNHEY and CDR2 SMNVEV (reference sequence). Trimming took off 3 bases at V and 8 bases at J, with 16 bases between the two ends.

Note on this clone: At the DNA level, this CDR3 is encoded by other sequences in the same sample as well. V gene TRBV4-3 combines with J gene TRBJ2-1; 8 bases are shared with TRBD2. Losses at the gene ends were 3 bases for V and 0 bases for J; bases not matched to a gene: 4. This CDR3 spans 16 amino acids. CDR1 and CDR2 from the germline V gene are LGHNA and YSLEER. CDR3 residues: CASSQTGTSSYNEQFF. In nucleotides, the CDR3 is TGCGCCAGCAGCCAGACCGGGACTAGCTCCTACAATGAGCAGTTCTTC.

The rearrangement joins TRBV18 to TRBJ2-1; 8 bases agree with TRBD1. The germline gives CDR1 KGHSH, CDR2 LQKENI. The CDR3 runs to 13 residues. Unmatched junction bases numbered 9, after V lost 8 bases and J lost 9 bases. CDR3 in amino acids: CASEGQGQGEQFF. The CDR3, as DNA: TGTGCCAGCGAAGGACAGGGTCAGGGTGAGCAGTTCTTC.

The gene calls are TRBV10-3 and TRBJ2-3, with a possible D match to TRBD2 (6 bases). Deletions cut 11 bases from V and 5 bases from J, with 17 bases between. The CDR3 length is 13 residues. Germline assignment: CDR1 ENHRY and CDR2 SYGVKD. The DNA of the CDR3 is TGTGCCCCATGTCGGCGGGATAGAGATACGCAGTATTTT. This translates into CAPCRRDRDTQYF.

This sequence joins TRBV10-3 and TRBJ2-1, with 16 bases that match TRBD2. Germline V CDR1 and CDR2: ENHRY, SYGVKD. Trimming cost V 2 bases and J 7 bases; bases outside gene matches: 8. The CDR3 runs 18 residues. The CDR3 DNA follows: TGTGCCATCAGTGAGGCCGGGACTAGCGGGAGGGGAAGGAATGAGCAGTTCTTC. This encodes CAISEAGTSGRGRNEQFF.

This chain connects TRBV11-2 to TRBJ1-2, with TRBD1 matching over 8 bases. Losses at the gene ends were 4 bases for V and 8 bases for J; bases not matched to a gene: 3. Germline lookup yields CDR1 SGHAT and CDR2 FQNNGV. The CDR3 loop spans 12 amino acids. CDR3 in amino acids: CASSSRQGGYTF. For the CDR3, the DNA is TGTGCCAGCAGCTCCCGACAGGGGGGCTACACCTTC. The whole variable domain, remainder taken from reference TRBV11-2 and TRBJ1-2, is EAGVAQSPRYKIIEKRQSVAFWCNPISGHATLYWYQQILGQGPKLLIQFQNNGVVDDSQLPKDRFSAERLKGVDSTLKIQPAKLEDSAVYLCASSSRQGGYTFGSGTRLTVV.

This chain joins TRBV4-1 and TRBJ2-1; 7 bases agree with TRBD2. Losses at the gene ends were 3 bases for V and 7 bases for J; bases not matched to a gene: 6. CDR3 length: 14 amino acids. The germline V gene encodes CDR1 MGHRA and CDR2 YSYEKL. The CDR3 nucleotides read TGCGCCAGCAGCCATAGACTAGCTTTTAATGAGCAGTTCTTC. As protein: CASSHRLAFNEQFF.

The chain links TRBV28 to TRBJ2-4; D perhaps matches TRBD2 (6 bases). Germline values: CDR1 MDHEN, CDR2 SYDVKM. V lost 4 bases to trimming and J lost 4 bases, with 11 bases between them. The CDR3 has 14 residues. CDR3 sequence: CASSSGLPKNIQYF. CDR3 bases: TGTGCCAGCAGTTCGGGACTTCCGAAAAACATTCAGTACTTC.